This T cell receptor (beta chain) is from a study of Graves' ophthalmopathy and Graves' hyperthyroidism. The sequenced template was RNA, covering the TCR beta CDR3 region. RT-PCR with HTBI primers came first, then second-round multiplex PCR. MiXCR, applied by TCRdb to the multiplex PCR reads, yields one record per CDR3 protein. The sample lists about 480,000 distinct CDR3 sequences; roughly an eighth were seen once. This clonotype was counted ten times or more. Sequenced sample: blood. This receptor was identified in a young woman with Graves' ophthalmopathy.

DNA of the CDR3: TGTGCCAGCAGCTTAAGGCCAAGTGAAGCTTTCTTT. Translated: CASSLRPSEAFF. V gene TRBV7-9 combines with J gene TRBJ1-1; D ambiguous. CDR3 length: 12 residues. Trimming cost V 2 bases and J 7 bases, with 8 bases left between them. Looked up from germline, CDR1 is SEHNR and CDR2 is FQNEAQ (reference sequence). Based on the CDR3 plus reference TRBV7-9 and TRBJ1-1, the full variable domain is DTGVSQNPRHKITKRGQNVTFRCDPISEHNRLYWYRQTLGQGPEFLTYFQNEAQLEKSRLLSDRFSAERPKGSFSTLEIQRTEQGDSAMYLCASSLRPSEAFFGQGTRLTVV.